This T cell receptor beta chain was profiled in a study of blood T cells in healthy people across ages. This clonotype was seen repeatedly, ten times or more. For the second PCR, which ran for roughly 6 to 12 cycles, a sample-barcoded 5' primer and a J-beta primer mix were used. MiXCR, run by TCRdb on the 5' RACE reads, gives a single entry per CDR3 protein. The table has hundreds of thousands of distinct CDR3 sequences, 45% to 50% seen once. The germline CDR1 and CDR2 sequences are LGHNA and YSLEER. The CDR3 has 16 residues. Between the trimmed V and J ends, which lost 0 bases and 1 base, there was a span of 12 bases.

The sequenced sample was blood. This receptor was taken from a man aged 25 to 40 in good health. The rearrangement links TRBV4-3 to TRBJ2-5; D is ambiguous. In nucleotides, the CDR3 is TGCGCCAGCAGCCAAGAATGGCCAGGACCCCAAGAGACCCAGTACTTC. Residues: CASSQEWPGPQETQYF.